These 30 T cell receptor beta chains were all obtained from the same sample, sequenced in a study of T-cell memory formation after mild COVID-19. TCRdb fed the 5' RACE reads into MiXCR, producing one record per CDR3 protein. In the table there are about 190,000 distinct CDR3 sequences, about 18% of which are singletons. Sequenced material: PBMCs or a T cell subset sorted from them (not recorded which). These receptor sequences come from an adult woman who had mild COVID-19 (a few samples of this study predate the infection). Cell type and time point are not known.

This clonotype was detected a few times. The V and J genes are TRBV7-2 and TRBJ2-3; D is unclear. Germline V gene data show CDR1 as SGHTA and CDR2 as FQGNSA. The CDR3 contains 13 residues. The V end was cut by 3 bases, the J end by 6 bases, with 10 bases between. The CDR3 DNA follows: TGTGCCAGCAGCTTGGTCAGTAGCGATACGCAGTATTTT. Protein: CASSLVSSDTQYF.

The chain combines TRBV5-1 with TRBJ2-7, with D possibly called TRBD1 or TRBD2 (5 bases each). Looked up from germline, CDR1 is SGHRS and CDR2 is YFSETQ. This CDR3 spans 15 amino acids. The V end was cut by 0 bases, the J end by 0 bases, with 10 bases between. The CDR3 coding sequence is TGCGCCAGCAGCTTGGGTGGGGGACGCTCCTACGAGCAGTACTTC. Protein sequence: CASSLGGGRSYEQYF.

The J gene is TRBJ2-2, the V gene TRBV20-1, with a possible D match to TRBD1 (6 bases). This CDR3 has 14 amino acids. Germline values: CDR1 DFQATT, CDR2 SNEGSKA (reference sequence). Between the trimmed V and J ends, which lost 5 bases and 4 bases, there was a span of 14 bases. CDR3 bases: TGCAGTGCTGTACAGGGCGGCGGCACCGGGGAGCTGTTTTTT. Amino acids: CSAVQGGGTGELFF.

Ten or more counts support this clonotype. The rearrangement joins TRBV9 to TRBJ1-3; the D gene is possibly TRBD1 (6 bases). With 4 bases removed from V and 4 bases from J, the gap between germline ends came to 15 bases. The CDR3 is 15 residues long. Germline V CDR1 and CDR2: SGDLS, YYNGEE. The CDR3 DNA is TGTGCCAGCAGCCCGGGGGGCCAGGGAGGAAACACCATATATTTT. As protein: CASSPGGQGGNTIYF.

The chain uses TRBV7-6 and TRBJ2-1, with D maybe TRBD1 (5 bases). CDR1 is SGHVS and CDR2 is FNYEAQ in the germline V gene. The V end lost 2 bases, the J end lost 1 base, and 9 bases lay between the germline ends. CDR3 size: 15 residues. CDR3 bases: TGTGCCAGCAGCTTACAGCAGGGTTCCTACAATGAGCAGTTCTTC. Translated, it gives CASSLQQGSYNEQFF.

This clonotype was picked up many times. The rearrangement links TRBV2 to TRBJ1-2, with 7 positions matching TRBD1. Germline CDR1 and CDR2: SNHLY and FYNNEI. This CDR3 spans 16 amino acids. V lost 6 bases to trimming and J lost 2 bases; unmatched junction nucleotides: 12. The CDR3 spells CASRKSGRDRNYGYTF. The CDR3 region has the DNA TGTGCCAGCAGGAAAAGTGGAAGGGACAGAAACTATGGCTACACCTTC.

This clonotype has only a few counts. This chain joins TRBV7-2 and TRBJ2-7, with 11 bases that match TRBD2. Trimming took 5 bases from V and 3 from J; bases not matched to a gene: 6. The germline V gene has CDR1 SGHTA and CDR2 FQGNSA. The CDR3 is made up of 15 amino acids. CDR3 nucleotides: TGTGCCAGCAGCATAACCGGGACTAGCGGCTACGAGCAGTACTTC. It yields the protein CASSITGTSGYEQYF.

This clonotype was seen a handful of times. This chain connects TRBV5-1 to TRBJ1-4; D gene unclear. The germline V gene encodes CDR1 SGHRS and CDR2 YFSETQ. Trimming cost V 3 bases and J 5 bases, with 11 bases left between them. CDR3 length: 14 residues. The CDR3 region has the DNA TGCGCCAGCAGCTCTGGTCCAGGAAATGAAAAACTGTTTTTT. It codes for CASSSGPGNEKLFF.

This clonotype was counted many times. The V gene is TRBV9, the J gene TRBJ1-6, with D maybe TRBD1 (6 bases). The germline CDR1 and CDR2 sequences are SGDLS and YYNGEE. The V and J ends lost 4 bases and 5 bases respectively, with 19 bases between them. There are 17 residues in the CDR3. CDR3 nucleotide sequence: TGTGCCAGCAGCCCACGTTCGGGACAATGGAATAATTCACCCCTCCACTTT. Protein: CASSPRSGQWNNSPLHF.

In this sample, this clonotype turned up many times. The V call is TRBV5-6, the J call TRBJ2-3; D uncertain. There are 13 residues in the CDR3. Germline CDR1 reads SGHDT; CDR2 reads YYEEEE. The ends were cut back, 1 base at V and 3 bases at J, with 6 bases in the middle. CDR3 DNA: TGTGCCAGCAGCTTGAAAGGAACAGATACGCAGTATTTT. Its translation: CASSLKGTDTQYF.

This clonotype has only a few counts. The chain links TRBV5-6 to TRBJ2-1; D unclear. This CDR3 is built from 13 residues. Trimming shortened V by 0 bases and J by 11 bases, and 12 bases separated the two germline ends. CDR1 and CDR2 from the germline V gene are SGHDT and YYEEEE. CDR3 protein: CASSLDTREKQFF. CDR3 in DNA: TGTGCCAGCAGCTTGGACACCCGAGAAAAGCAGTTCTTC.

This clonotype has more than one count but fewer than ten. This rearrangement joins TRBV7-9 to TRBJ1-6, with TRBD1 matching 8 bases. Looked up from germline, CDR1 is SEHNR and CDR2 is FQNEAQ (reference sequence). With 3 bases clipped from V and 11 bases from J, the junction kept 6 bases outside the gene matches. The CDR3 has 14 residues. The CDR3 coding sequence is TGTGCCAGCAGCTTTGGACAGGGAGGAACACCCCTCCACTTT. Protein sequence: CASSFGQGGTPLHF.

The chain joins TRBV7-9 to TRBJ2-5; weak D call: TRBD1 (7 bases). V was pared by 1 base and J by 4 bases, with 16 bases between. The CDR3 totals 16 residues. The germline gives CDR1 SEHNR, CDR2 FQNEAQ (reference sequence). As DNA, the CDR3 is TGTGCCAGCAGCTTAGAGGGTCAGGGGGGTCGAGAGACCCAGTACTTC. This gives the protein CASSLEGQGGRETQYF.

This clonotype came up many times. This sequence joins TRBV4-3 and TRBJ2-1; D gene ambiguous. Germline V gene data show CDR1 as LGHNA and CDR2 as YSLEER. The CDR3 consists of 16 residues. With 1 base removed from V and 0 bases from J, the gap between germline ends came to 10 bases. The chain's CDR3 is CASSQVPRPSYNEQFF. The CDR3 DNA is TGCGCCAGCAGCCAAGTCCCCCGGCCCTCCTACAATGAGCAGTTCTTC.

This clonotype showed up just a few times. The gene calls are TRBV15 and TRBJ2-7; the D is unclear. The CDR3 is 13 residues long. The germline gives CDR1 LNHNV, CDR2 YYDKDF (reference sequence). V lost 4 bases and J 1 base, leaving 8 bases between the germline ends. The CDR3 here is CATSIERSYEQYF. The CDR3 DNA is TGTGCCACCAGCATAGAAAGGTCCTACGAGCAGTACTTC.

This clonotype has more than one count but fewer than ten. The rearrangement links TRBV15 to TRBJ2-3, with 9 bases fitting TRBD1. V lost 4 bases to trimming and J lost 3 bases; unmatched junction nucleotides: 8. Germline loops: CDR1 LNHNV, CDR2 YYDKDF (reference sequence). The CDR3 consists of 16 residues. The DNA for the CDR3 is TGTGCCACCAGCACCTTCCGGGACAGGGTTACAGATACGCAGTATTTT. It encodes CATSTFRDRVTDTQYF.

This clonotype was recorded at least ten times. J is TRBJ2-7 and V is TRBV12-3 or TRBV12-4; 7 bases align to TRBD1. This CDR3 has 12 residues. V lost 5 bases and J lost 6; bases outside the gene matches: 4. CDR3 sequence reads: CASSENRGEQYF. CDR3 nucleotide sequence: TGTGCCAGCAGTGAAAACAGGGGCGAGCAGTACTTC.

The chain is built from TRBV6-5 and TRBJ2-1, with a possible D match to TRBD2 (5 bases). Trimming removed 5 bases at V and 9 bases at J, with 8 bases between. The CDR3 has 11 residues. Germline CDR1 and CDR2: MNHEY and SVGAGI. CDR3 in DNA: TGTGCCAGCAGTCAGGACTTTGAGCAGTTCTTC. Translated, it gives CASSQDFEQFF.

This clonotype was picked up a small number of times. This sequence joins TRBV4-3 and TRBJ2-3; D uncertain. V dropped 0 bases and J dropped 7 bases, with 8 bases sitting between them. The CDR3 runs 13 residues. In germline, CDR1 is LGHNA, CDR2 YSLEER. The CDR3, as DNA: TGCGCCAGCAGCCAAGATGTTGGTAATACGCAGTATTTT. This sequence encodes CASSQDVGNTQYF.

This clonotype was found a few times. The chain couples TRBV30 to TRBJ1-4, with 10 bases lining up with TRBD1. CDR1 is GTSNPN, CDR2 SVGIG, per germline (reference sequence). The CDR3 covers 14 residues. The trim removed 5 bases at V and 5 bases at J, leaving 5 bases unmatched. The CDR3, as DNA: TGTGCCTGGGCCGGACAGGGGGGAAATGAAAAACTGTTTTTT. Protein sequence: CAWAGQGGNEKLFF.

The chain recombines TRBV11-2 with TRBJ2-1; the match to TRBD2 covers 7 bases. The germline gives CDR1 SGHAT, CDR2 FQNNGV. Germline trimming cut 5 bases from V and 12 bases from J; bases unmatched to any gene: 19. This CDR3 comprises 16 residues. This chain's CDR3 is CASSTLRRGSIYGQFF. Written as DNA, the CDR3 is TGTGCCAGCAGCACCCTGCGGCGGGGGTCGATTTACGGGCAGTTCTTC.

The gene calls are TRBV5-6 and TRBJ1-1; possible D gene TRBD1, 5 bases. Germline V gives CDR1 SGHDT, CDR2 YYEEEE. CDR3 length equals 15 residues. Trimming stripped 0 bases from V and 4 bases from J, with 13 bases between. In DNA, the CDR3 is TGTGCCAGCAGCTTGGGAGGGGTCGGAGCCACTGAAGCTTTCTTT. This gives the protein CASSLGGVGATEAFF.

This clonotype appeared a few times. The chain recombines TRBV5-1 with TRBJ1-2, with 8 positions matching TRBD1. The CDR3 consists of 14 residues. V lost 4 bases, J lost 7 bases, and 9 bases stayed unmatched. Germline loops: CDR1 SGHRS, CDR2 YFSETQ. The CDR3 sequence: CASSPGTGGSGYTF. The CDR3 DNA reads as TGCGCCAGCAGCCCCGGGACAGGCGGTAGTGGCTACACCTTC.

The chain employs TRBV2 and TRBJ1-1, with 8 nucleotides matching TRBD1. Per germline, CDR1 SNHLY and CDR2 FYNNEI. There are 15 residues in the CDR3. V lost 0 bases to trimming and J lost 1 base; unmatched junction nucleotides: 1. The CDR3 DNA is TGTGCCAGCAGTGAAGCGCAGGGGGCGAACACTGAAGCTTTCTTT. This encodes CASSEAQGANTEAFF. The entire variable domain, with the rest obtained from reference TRBV2 and TRBJ1-1, is as follows: EPEVTQTPSHQVTQMGQEVILRCVPISNHLYFYWYRQILGQKVEFLVSFYNNEISEKSEIFDDQFSVERPDGSNFTLKIRSTKLEDSAMYFCASSEAQGANTEAFFGQGTRLTVV.

This clonotype was seen many times. The V gene is TRBV21-1, the J gene TRBJ1-1. TRBV21-1 is an annotated pseudogene. The CDR3 covers 13 residues. DNA for the CDR3: TGTGCCAGCAGCAAAGCGCTTTGGGGTGAAGCTTTCTTT. Translating it yields CASSKALWGEAFF.

This clonotype was observed a handful of times. The chain is built from TRBV2 and TRBJ2-5, with D possibly matching TRBD1 (6 bases). V lost 8 bases to trimming and J lost 2 bases, with 15 bases between them. The germline V gene has CDR1 SNHLY and CDR2 FYNNEI. The CDR3 covers 14 residues. As DNA, the CDR3 is TGTGCCAGCCGACGGGACACCCCGCAAGAGACCCAGTACTTC. Its translation: CASRRDTPQETQYF.

This rearrangement joins TRBV6-1 to TRBJ2-3, with D maybe TRBD1 (6 bases). The germline gives CDR1 MNHNS, CDR2 SASEGT. V lost 5 bases and J lost 1, with 13 bases in between. The CDR3 contains 15 residues. CDR3 DNA: TGTGCCAGCAGTTACGGACAGAGCCGCACAGATACGCAGTATTTT. It yields the protein CASSYGQSRTDTQYF.

This chain connects TRBV7-9 to TRBJ2-1; 8 positions match TRBD2. Germline CDR1 and CDR2: SEHNR and FQNEAQ (reference sequence). Trimming cost V 5 bases and J 8 bases; bases outside gene matches: 14. CDR3 length: 16 amino acids. The CDR3 region is CASSRGASGSFYEQFF. In nucleotides, the CDR3 is TGTGCCAGCAGCCGCGGTGCCAGCGGGAGCTTCTATGAGCAGTTCTTC.

In this sample, this clonotype turned up a few times. V and J are TRBV7-2 and TRBJ1-1; no clear D gene. The V end was cut by 1 base, the J end by 0 bases, with 3 bases between. Looked up from germline, CDR1 is SGHTA and CDR2 is FQGNSA. This CDR3 is built from 13 residues. The CDR3 region has the DNA TGTGCCAGCAGCTTAGGAATGAACACTGAAGCTTTCTTT. Its translation: CASSLGMNTEAFF.

A few counts support this clonotype. The V call is TRBV7-9, the J call TRBJ2-5; no reliable D call. CDR3 length: 11 residues. The V and J ends lost 5 bases and 11 bases respectively, with 12 bases between them. CDR1 is SEHNR and CDR2 is FQNEAQ in the germline V gene (reference sequence). CDR3 sequence (DNA): TGTGCCAGCAGCGAGGAAGTTAGTCAGTACTTC. This encodes CASSEEVSQYF.